This note documents a single TCR beta chain sequence. This entry belongs to a study of shared clonotypes between healthy human individuals. At the level of the study: CD4 naive and memory got three plates each, CD8 naive two, CD8 memory one.

Germline V gene sequence: CDR1 MNHEY, CDR2 SVGAGI. The CDR3 has 15 amino acids. Deletions cut 6 bases from V and 2 bases from J, with 14 bases between. This table comes from immunoSEQ multiplex PCR, and its TCRdb copy is limited to in-frame clones, with some not included. The sample lists about a million clones; around 77% were seen once. The sequence was obtained from a man younger than 30 in good health. Some clones in this sample may be carry-over from other donors' samples. The V call is TRBV6-5, the J call TRBJ1-5; D is ambiguous. Sequencing input: memory CD4+ T cells from PBMCs. Stated subset: CD45RA-negative fraction. This CDR3 reads CASSGSGFGNQPQHF. The CDR3 nucleotides are TGTGCCAGCAGCGGATCCGGATTTGGCAATCAGCCCCAGCATTTT.